What follows are 21 T cell receptor beta chains derived from one specimen sequenced in a study of blood T cell repertoires in COVID-19. The assay was immunoSEQ multiplex PCR, and TCRdb's table has in-frame clones only and misses some. The sample yields about 39,000 clones, 80% to 90% seen once. Sequencing was carried out using peripheral blood. All receptors come from a man aged 50-60 years with active or convalescent COVID-19.

By share, this clone ranks as medium-sized. The chain joins TRBV27 to TRBJ2-1; a weak D match, TRBD2 (6 bases). Germline-derived CDR1 and CDR2 are MNHEY and SMNVEV (reference sequence). This CDR3 is 17 amino acids long. With 6 bases removed from V and 5 bases from J, the gap between germline ends came to 23 bases. The DNA for the CDR3 is TGTGCCAGCAGCTCCAGGGAGGCTCGGTATGGGCACAATGAGCAGTTCTTC. It specifies CASSSREARYGHNEQFF.

This rearrangement joins TRBV28 to TRBJ1-1, with 9 positions matching TRBD1. Germline assignment: CDR1 MDHEN and CDR2 SYDVKM. The CDR3 covers 12 residues. The ends lost 8 bases at V and 6 bases at J; junction bases unmatched: 4. Here the CDR3 DNA reads TGTGCCAGCCGGGGACAGGGCCCTGAAGCTTTCTTT. Translated: CASRGQGPEAFF.

The count of this clone is one. The chain combines TRBV5-1 with TRBJ2-5; no clear D. The CDR3 covers 14 residues. Germline V gene lookup returns CDR1 SGHRS and CDR2 YFSETQ. V was shortened by 0 bases and J by 2 bases, with 8 bases between the two germline ends. CDR3 sequence reads: CASSLVASQETQYF. The CDR3 DNA follows: TGCGCCAGCAGCTTGGTGGCATCACAAGAGACCCAGTACTTC.

This clone was recorded only once. This rearrangement joins TRBV12-5 to TRBJ1-2, with 7 nucleotides matching TRBD1. The length of the CDR3 is 13 residues. The ends lost 3 bases at V and 6 bases at J; junction bases unmatched: 4. The germline V gene encodes CDR1 LGHNT and CDR2 FRNRAP. CDR3 amino acids: CASGLVGGDGYTF. DNA for the CDR3: TGTGCTAGTGGTTTAGTAGGGGGCGATGGCTACACCTTC.

The gene calls are TRBV3-1 (or the pseudogene TRBV3-2) and TRBJ2-1; perhaps TRBD2 as D (6 bases). The CDR3 spans 15 residues. Trimming removed 1 base at V and 2 bases at J, with 9 bases between. Germline V gene sequence: CDR1 LGHDT, CDR2 YNNKEL (reference sequence). The DNA of the CDR3 is TGTGCCAGCAGCCAAGGGGGGGTGCCCTACAATGAGCAGTTCTTC. Amino acid sequence: CASSQGGVPYNEQFF.

The chain recombines TRBV30 with TRBJ1-2, with a possible D match to TRBD1 (6 bases). With 2 bases removed from V and 1 base from J, the gap between germline ends came to 14 bases. Germline V gives CDR1 GTSNPN, CDR2 SVGIG (reference sequence). The CDR3 runs to 15 residues. CDR3 in amino acids: CAWSSGVPLNYGYTF. In nucleotides, the CDR3 is TGTGCCTGGAGTTCAGGGGTTCCTCTTAACTATGGCTACACCTTC.

The V gene is TRBV19, the J gene TRBJ2-5; D possibly corresponds to TRBD2 (6 bases). Germline CDR1 reads LNHDA; CDR2 reads SQIVND (reference sequence). The CDR3 covers 13 residues. The V gene lost 6 bases and the J gene lost 5 bases, with 13 bases spanning the gap. Written as DNA, the CDR3 is TGTGCCAGTAGAGTTCCGGCGGGGGAGACCCAGTACTTC. It encodes CASRVPAGETQYF.

The chain carries TRBV5-1 and TRBJ2-1; D is uncertain. The germline CDR1 and CDR2 sequences are SGHRS and YFSETQ. This CDR3 is 12 amino acids long. Between the trimmed V and J ends, which lost 2 bases and 8 bases, there was a span of 8 bases. CDR3 sequence reads: CASSLPSDEQFF. CDR3 nucleotide sequence: TGCGCCAGCAGCTTACCTAGTGATGAGCAGTTCTTC.

The chain is built from TRBV29-1 and TRBJ2-1; 9 bases are a match to TRBD2. With V trimmed by 1 base and J by 7 bases, 2 bases remained unmatched. The CDR3 sequence is 13 residues long. Germline V lookup: CDR1 SQVTM, CDR2 ANQGSEA. CDR3 DNA sequence: TGCAGCGTTGAAGGGCTAGCGGGAAATGAGCAGTTCTTC. This sequence encodes CSVEGLAGNEQFF.

The chain couples TRBV3-1 (or the pseudogene TRBV3-2) to TRBJ2-2; TRBD2 aligns across 11 bases. CDR3 length: 18 amino acids. Trimming took 5 bases from V and 4 from J; bases not matched to a gene: 12. Germline V gives CDR1 LGHDT, CDR2 YNNKEL (reference sequence). The CDR3 spells CASSNTFTGTSGTGELFF. CDR3 in DNA: TGTGCCAGCAGCAATACATTCACCGGGACTAGCGGCACCGGGGAGCTGTTTTTT.

V and J are TRBV2 and TRBJ1-5; 7 nucleotides line up with TRBD1. This CDR3 has 14 amino acids. The junction had 0 bases not matched to a gene; V was cut back by 4 bases and J by 0 bases. Germline-derived CDR1 and CDR2 are SNHLY and FYNNEI. The CDR3 loop is CASSGDSSNQPQHF. Here the CDR3 DNA reads TGTGCCAGCAGTGGGGACAGTAGCAATCAGCCCCAGCATTTT.

By proportion, this clone is medium-sized. This sequence joins TRBV7-2 and TRBJ2-1; 16 positions agree with TRBD2. With 0 bases clipped from V and 12 bases from J, the junction kept 5 bases outside the gene matches. The germline gives CDR1 SGHTA, CDR2 FQGNSA. The CDR3 covers 16 residues. The chain's CDR3 is CASSLAQGTSGGGQFF. CDR3 nucleotide sequence: TGTGCCAGCAGCTTAGCGCAAGGGACTAGCGGGGGGGGGCAGTTCTTC. The full variable domain, in which reference TRBV7-2 and TRBJ2-1 provide the parts outside the CDR3, is GAGVSQSPSNKVTEKGKDVELRCDPISGHTALYWYRQSLGQGLEFLIYFQGNSAPDKSGLPSDRFSAERTGGSVSTLTIQRTQQEDSAVYLCASSLAQGTSGGGQFFGPGTRLTVL.

The chain combines TRBV2 with TRBJ1-1, with D perhaps TRBD1 (5 bases). Trimming took 4 bases from V and 5 from J, leaving 11 bases between them. The germline CDR1 and CDR2 sequences are SNHLY and FYNNEI. This CDR3 contains 13 residues. The CDR3 loop is CASSVGEGTEAFF. CDR3 nucleotides: TGTGCCAGCAGTGTGGGGGAGGGGACTGAAGCTTTCTTT.

This chain joins TRBV6-5 and TRBJ1-3; D uncertain. Germline V lookup: CDR1 MNHEY, CDR2 SVGAGI. The CDR3 is 16 residues long. Trimming removed 0 bases from V and 2 bases from J, with 11 bases in between. CDR3 in amino acids: CASSYSRVGPGNTIYF. CDR3 nucleotides: TGTGCCAGCAGTTACTCGCGGGTTGGACCTGGAAACACCATATATTTT.

V usage is TRBV24-1 and J usage is TRBJ2-3; no definite D call. The germline V and J ends were trimmed by 4 bases and 3 bases, with 4 bases remaining between them. The CDR3 extends over 12 amino acids. In germline, CDR1 is KGHDR, CDR2 SFDVKD. CDR3 in amino acids: CATSDKTDTQYF. CDR3 coding DNA: TGTGCCACCAGTGACAAAACAGATACGCAGTATTTT.

The chain links TRBV11-2 to TRBJ2-7, with 9 bases matching TRBD1. With V trimmed by 5 bases and J by 4 bases, 3 bases remained unmatched. The CDR3 length is 13 residues. The germline gives CDR1 SGHAT, CDR2 FQNNGV. DNA for the CDR3: TGTGCCAGCAGCCGGGACAGGGCTTACGAGCAGTACGTC. It yields the protein CASSRDRAYEQYV.

Worth noting for this clone: Other DNA sequences from this sample encode an identical CDR3 as well. The gene calls are TRBV18 and TRBJ2-5; D is perhaps TRBD1 (6 bases). The CDR3 is 14 amino acids. Trimming pared 3 bases from V and 5 bases from J, leaving 13 bases between. CDR1 KGHSH and CDR2 LQKENI come from the germline V gene. CDR3 sequence: CASSPGQPGETQYF. As DNA, the CDR3 is TGTGCCAGCTCACCCGGACAGCCGGGGGAGACCCAGTACTTC.

The V and J genes are TRBV18 and TRBJ2-5, with D possibly being TRBD1 (5 bases). The germline V gene encodes CDR1 KGHSH and CDR2 LQKENI. The CDR3 extends over 14 amino acids. V dropped 3 bases and J dropped 2 bases, with 10 bases sitting between them. The CDR3: CASSPADRQETQYF. The CDR3, as DNA: TGTGCCAGCTCACCGGCCGACAGACAAGAGACCCAGTACTTC.

This clone was found once. The chain recombines TRBV5-1 with TRBJ2-5; TRBD1 aligns across 8 bases. The CDR3 spans 15 residues. Germline V CDR1 and CDR2: SGHRS, YFSETQ. V lost 2 bases, J lost 4 bases, and 7 bases stayed unmatched. As DNA, the CDR3 is TGCGCCAGCAGCTTAGCCCCCCAGGGGGCAGAGACCCAGTACTTC. Translating gives CASSLAPQGAETQYF.

Points on this clone: The junction departs from germline at one end; a sequencing error may be responsible. The V and J genes are TRBV19 and TRBJ1-1; 11 bases are a match to TRBD1. Germline CDR1 reads LNHDA; CDR2 reads SQIVND (reference sequence). This CDR3 has 14 residues. CDR3 loop: CASSDGQGARLVIF. CDR3 sequence (DNA): TGTGCCAGTAGTGATGGACAGGGGGCGCGTCTCGTTATCTTT.

The J gene is TRBJ2-3, the V gene TRBV28, with D possibly matching TRBD1 (5 bases). V was clipped by 6 bases and J by 6 bases, with 10 bases between them. The germline V gene has CDR1 MDHEN and CDR2 SYDVKM. CDR3 length equals 12 residues. For the CDR3, the DNA is TGTGCCAGCAGCTGGTCAGGGGATACGCAGTATTTT. It specifies CASSWSGDTQYF.